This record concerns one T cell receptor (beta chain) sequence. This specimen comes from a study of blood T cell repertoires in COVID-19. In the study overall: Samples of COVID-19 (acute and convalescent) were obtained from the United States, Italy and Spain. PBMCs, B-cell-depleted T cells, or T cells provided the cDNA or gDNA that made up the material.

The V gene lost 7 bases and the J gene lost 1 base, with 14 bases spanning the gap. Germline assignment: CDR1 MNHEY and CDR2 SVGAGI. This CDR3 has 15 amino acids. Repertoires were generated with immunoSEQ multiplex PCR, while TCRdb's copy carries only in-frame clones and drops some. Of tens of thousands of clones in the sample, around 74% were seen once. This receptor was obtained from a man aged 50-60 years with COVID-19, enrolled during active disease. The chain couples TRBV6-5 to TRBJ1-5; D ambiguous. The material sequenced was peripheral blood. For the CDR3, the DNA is TGTGCCAGCACTTCCTCGATCGGGAGCAATCAGCCCCAGCATTTT. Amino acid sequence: CASTSSIGSNQPQHF.